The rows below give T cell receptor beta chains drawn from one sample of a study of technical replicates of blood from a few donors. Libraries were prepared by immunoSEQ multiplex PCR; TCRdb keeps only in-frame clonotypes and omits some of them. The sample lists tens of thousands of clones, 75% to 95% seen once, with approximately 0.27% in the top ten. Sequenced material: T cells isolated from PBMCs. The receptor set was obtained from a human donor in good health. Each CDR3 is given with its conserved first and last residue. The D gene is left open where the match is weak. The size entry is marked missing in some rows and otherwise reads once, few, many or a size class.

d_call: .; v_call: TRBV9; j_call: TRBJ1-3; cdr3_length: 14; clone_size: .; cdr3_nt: TGTGCCAGCAGCGTCGCGTTATCTGGAAACACCATATATTTT; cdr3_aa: CASSVALSGNTIYF
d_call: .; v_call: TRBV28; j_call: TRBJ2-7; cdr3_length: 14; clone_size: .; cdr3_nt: TGTGCCAGCAGTCCTATCCTCTCCTCCTACGAGCAGTACTTC; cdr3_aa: CASSPILSSYEQYF
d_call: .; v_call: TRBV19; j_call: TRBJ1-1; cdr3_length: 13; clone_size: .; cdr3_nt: TGTGCCAGTAGTGAACAGGGGAACACTGAAGCTTTCTTT; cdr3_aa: CASSEQGNTEAFF
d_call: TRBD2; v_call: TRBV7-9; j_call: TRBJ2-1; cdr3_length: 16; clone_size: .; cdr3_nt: TGTGCCAGCAGCTTAAGGGGGACTAGCGGATACAATGAGCAGTTCTTC; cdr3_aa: CASSLRGTSGYNEQFF
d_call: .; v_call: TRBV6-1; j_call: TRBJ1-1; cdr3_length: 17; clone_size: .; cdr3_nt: TGTGCCAGCAGTGAAGGGAACGTGCGGGGGAAAAAGACTGAAGCTTTCTTT; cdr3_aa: CASSEGNVRGKKTEAFF
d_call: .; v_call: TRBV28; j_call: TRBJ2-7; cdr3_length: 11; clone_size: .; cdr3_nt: TGTGCCACGGAGATCGCCTACGAGCAGTACTTC; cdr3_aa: CATEIAYEQYF
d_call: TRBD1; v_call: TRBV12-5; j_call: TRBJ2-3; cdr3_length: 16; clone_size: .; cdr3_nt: TGTGCTAGTGGTTTGGTCATCGGACAGGGCACAGATACGCAGTATTTT; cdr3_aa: CASGLVIGQGTDTQYF
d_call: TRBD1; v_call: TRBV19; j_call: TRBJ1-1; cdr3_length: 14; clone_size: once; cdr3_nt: TGTGCCAGTAGTATTCAGGGGGCAAGCGCTGAAGCTTTCTTT; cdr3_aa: CASSIQGASAEAFF
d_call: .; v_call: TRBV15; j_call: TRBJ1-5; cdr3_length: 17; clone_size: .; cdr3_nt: TGTGCCACCAGCCCCAGGGTAAGGAGTTATAGCAATCAGCCCCAGCATTTT; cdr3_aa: CATSPRVRSYSNQPQHF
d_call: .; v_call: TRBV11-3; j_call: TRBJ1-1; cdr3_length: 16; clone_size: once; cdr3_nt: TGTGCCAGCAGCTTAGATTGGTGGGCGGGGGGCACTGAAGCTTTCTTT; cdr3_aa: CASSLDWWAGGTEAFF
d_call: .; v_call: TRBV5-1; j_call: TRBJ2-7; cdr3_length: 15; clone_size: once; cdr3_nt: TGCGCCAGCAGCCCGGGACAACCTCCCGCCTACGAGCAGTACTTC; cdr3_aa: CASSPGQPPAYEQYF
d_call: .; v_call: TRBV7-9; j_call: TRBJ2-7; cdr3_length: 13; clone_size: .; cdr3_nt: TGTGCCAGCAGCCGGTCAGGGGCCTACGAGCAGTACTTC; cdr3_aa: CASSRSGAYEQYF
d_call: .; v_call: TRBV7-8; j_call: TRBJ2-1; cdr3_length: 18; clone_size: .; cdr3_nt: TGTGCCAGCTATCCCAAAGGGGGCGGGGCTTCCGGCTACAATGAGCAGTTCTTC; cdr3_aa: CASYPKGGGASGYNEQFF
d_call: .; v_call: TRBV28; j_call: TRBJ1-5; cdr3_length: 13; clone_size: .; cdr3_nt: TGTGCCAGCAGTGGACACTTAGATCAGCCCCAGCATTTT; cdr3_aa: CASSGHLDQPQHF
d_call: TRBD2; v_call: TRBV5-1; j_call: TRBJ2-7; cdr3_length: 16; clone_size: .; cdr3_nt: TGCGCCAGCAGCTTGATATCGACTAGCGATACCTACGAGCAGTACTTC; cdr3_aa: CASSLISTSDTYEQYF
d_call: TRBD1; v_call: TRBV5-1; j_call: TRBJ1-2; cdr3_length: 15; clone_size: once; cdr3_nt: TGCGCCAGCAGCTTGTCAGGACAGGGGGTCTATGGCTACACCTTC; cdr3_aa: CASSLSGQGVYGYTF
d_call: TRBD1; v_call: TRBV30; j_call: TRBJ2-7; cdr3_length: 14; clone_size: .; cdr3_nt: TGTGCCTGGACGGGACAGGGGGACTCCTACGAGCAGTACTTC; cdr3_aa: CAWTGQGDSYEQYF
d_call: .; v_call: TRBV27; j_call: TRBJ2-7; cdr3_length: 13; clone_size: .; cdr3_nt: TGTGCCAGCACCGGGGGGCCGGGGTACGAGCAGTACTTC; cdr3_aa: CASTGGPGYEQYF
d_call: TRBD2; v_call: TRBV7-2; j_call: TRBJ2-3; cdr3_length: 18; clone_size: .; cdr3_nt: TGTGCCAGCAGCGCCCGACTAGCGGGGGGGCATTACCTAGATACGCAGTATTTT; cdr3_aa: CASSARLAGGHYLDTQYF
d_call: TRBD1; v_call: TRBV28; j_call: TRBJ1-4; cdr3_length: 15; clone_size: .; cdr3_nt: TGTGCCAGCAGTTCACGACAGGGAGTAAATGAAAAACTGTTTTTT; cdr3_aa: CASSSRQGVNEKLFF
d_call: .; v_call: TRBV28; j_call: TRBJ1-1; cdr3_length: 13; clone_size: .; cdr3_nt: TGTGCCAGCAGGAACCGGGAGAACACTGAAGCTTTCTTT; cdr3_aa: CASRNRENTEAFF
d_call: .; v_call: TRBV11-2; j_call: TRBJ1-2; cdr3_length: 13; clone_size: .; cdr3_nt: TGTGCCAGCAGCTCCCAGCAGGGCTATGGCTACACCTTC; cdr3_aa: CASSSQQGYGYTF
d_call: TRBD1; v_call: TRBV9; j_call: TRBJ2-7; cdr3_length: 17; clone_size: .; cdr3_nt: TGTGCCAGCAGCGTTGGTGCGGGGACAGGGATCTCCTACGAGCAGTACTTC; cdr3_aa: CASSVGAGTGISYEQYF
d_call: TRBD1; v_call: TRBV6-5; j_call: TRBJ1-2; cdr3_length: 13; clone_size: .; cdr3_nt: TGTGCCAGCAGCCCTAGGACAGGGTATGGCTACACCTTC; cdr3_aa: CASSPRTGYGYTF
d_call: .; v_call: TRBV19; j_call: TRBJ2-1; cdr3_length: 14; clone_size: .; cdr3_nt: TGTGCCACCAGTGGAGGGGGGGCCGGGAATGAGCAGTTCTTC; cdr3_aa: CATSGGGAGNEQFF
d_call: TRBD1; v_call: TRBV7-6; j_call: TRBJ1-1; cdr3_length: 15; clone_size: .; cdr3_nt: TGTGCCAGCAGCGTTGGGACAGGGGAAGGGACTGAAGCTTTCTTT; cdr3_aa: CASSVGTGEGTEAFF
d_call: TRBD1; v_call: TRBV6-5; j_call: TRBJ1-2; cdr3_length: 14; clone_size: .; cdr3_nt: TGTGCCAGCAGTCCACCGACAGGGAGCTATGGCTACACCTTC; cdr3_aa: CASSPPTGSYGYTF
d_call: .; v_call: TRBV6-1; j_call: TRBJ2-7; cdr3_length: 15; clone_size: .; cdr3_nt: TGTGCCAGCAGGTCCCTCGTGGCCTCCACATACGAGCAGTACTTC; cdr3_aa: CASRSLVASTYEQYF
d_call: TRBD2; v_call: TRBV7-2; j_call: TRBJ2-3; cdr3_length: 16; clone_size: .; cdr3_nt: TGTGCCAGCAGCTTAGTGGCGGGGGGCCGTGCAGATACGCAGTATTTT; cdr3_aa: CASSLVAGGRADTQYF